This TCR beta chain was sequenced during a study of vaccination and CD4 T cells after COVID-19 (dated by TCRdb to between 2021 and 2022). Study-level background: Six males and four females were included in the convalescent cohort, with two Hispanic individuals, seven Caucasians, two Asians and one multiracial person represented. In an earlier paper using these donors, memory CD4+ T cell crossreactivity between SARS-CoV-2 and common cold coronavirus spike proteins was assessed at the TCR clonotype level. The spike-specific CD4+ TCR repertoire was compared before and after mRNA vaccination in approximately ten COVID-19 convalescent patients and a few infection-naive healthy vaccine recipients. The cultures were stimulated with overlapping spike peptide pools from SARS-CoV-2 and from the common cold coronaviruses HCoV-NL63, HCoV-OC43 and HCoV-229E. Control cultures received a CEFX viral epitope pool as the positive control, an HIV-1 Nef peptide pool as the negative control, or no peptide. Participants got two doses of the Pfizer-BioNTech BNT162b2 vaccine (n=8) or two doses of the Moderna mRNA-1273 vaccine (n=2). Post-COVID blood samples from convalescent patients were collected a median of around 100 days after diagnosis, with a range of 35 to 161 days. Post-vaccine blood samples were obtained a median of around 74 days after the second vaccine dose, with a range of roughly 13 to 250 days.

The sample's treatment or condition label, decoded: approximately nine-day PBMC culture with coronavirus spike peptide pools or control peptides (ViraFEST assay). CD4+ T cells from unexposed donors were collected before the COVID-19 pandemic (2011-2018). To expand antigen-specific T cells with peptide pools and then pick out the expanded clonotypes through TCR sequencing, the study relied on the ViraFEST assay. Each well held millions of PBMCs cultured with roughly 10 ug/ml peptide pools in IMDM containing roughly 5% human AB serum and roughly 9.3 IU/ml IL-2. On days 3 and 7, half of the culture medium was replaced with fresh IL-2-containing medium. After 10 to 11 days of culture, CD4+ T cells were isolated by negative selection with the EasySep CD4+ T cell isolation kit. As cell numbers permitted, CD4+ T cells from unexposed donors were tested for reactivity to SARS-CoV-2 S and N and to four common cold coronavirus spike pools. Ficoll-Paque Plus gradient centrifugation was used to isolate PBMCs from whole blood, and the isolated PBMCs were then either used fresh or cryopreserved at -140C. Triplicate wells were generally used for each culture condition. Leukapheresis product for the unexposed donors was purchased commercially.

What the authors observed across the whole study: Among convalescent patients, a median roughly 84% of the SARS-CoV-2-reactive clones seen after vaccination appeared only after vaccination, which suggests priming specific to the vaccine. The study included relatively few convalescent patients and did not analyze early timepoints after natural infection. Although the median number of SARS-CoV-2-reactive clonotypes went up from roughly 23 after infection to roughly 40 after vaccination, the increase was not significant. In convalescent patients, nearly all vaccine-specific clones (304 of 307) were found to be mono-reactive for SARS-CoV-2 spike rather than cross-reactive with common cold coronaviruses.

Per the germline V gene, KGHDR is the CDR1 and SFDVKD is the CDR2. Trimming at the junction amounts to 6 bases on V and 7 bases on J, and the germline ends lie 11 bases apart. Taken from cysteine to phenylalanine, the CDR3 has 12 residues. The sequence is cut down to CDR3 DNA, 36 bases in frame from base 1. As regards this clonotype: Its antigen is currently not known. The record has no base qualities; no much larger clone is one base away.

Library prep was done by PCR. DNA from cultured CD4+ T cells was subjected to TCR sequencing with the Oncomine TCR Beta short-read assay at the Johns Hopkins FTIC core. Genomic DNA was extracted from the cultured CD4+ T cells with the QIAamp micro DNA kit. Oncomine TCR Beta libraries made from cultured CD4+ T cells were pooled using unique dual indexes and sequenced on an Illumina iSeq 100. As for how the authors treated the data: Non-productive sequences were removed, and CDR3s that did not start with C, did not end with F or W, or were shorter than 7 amino acids were discarded. Antigen-specific clonotypes were identified using the MANAFEST web application through comparison of peptide-stimulated wells with reference and other culture wells. Positive clones required FDR below 0.05, an odds ratio above 5, and productive frequency above 0.1% in at least two of three replicate wells. Cross-reactive clonotypes were defined as significantly expanded in both SARS-CoV-2 spike wells and at least one common cold coronavirus spike condition. Similarity between CDR3 sequences was evaluated in R version 3.6.1 using Levenshtein distances (stringdist) and unrooted phylogenetic trees (ape). Through fastp at Q25 and MiXCR, TCRdb rebuilt clones from the public reads, retaining in-frame beta chains. CDR3 protein duplicates are merged, each entry listing the most common genes and DNA. The V and J calls, along with clone size, are taken from TCRdb and not from the paper's own processing. This sample is represented by approximately 4,600 distinct CDR3 sequences; 50% to 75% of them were singletons. The top ten constitute roughly 40% of the sample.

This sequence was found in a human donor in good health. Source material: CD4+ T cells from blood, cultured in vitro. The receptor chain draws on TRBV24-1 and TRBJ1-2; a tentative D call is TRBD1 (5 bases match). The CDR3 protein is CATSRGILGYTF. The DNA reads as follows: TGTGCCACCAGTCGGGGGATTCTTGGCTACACCTTC.